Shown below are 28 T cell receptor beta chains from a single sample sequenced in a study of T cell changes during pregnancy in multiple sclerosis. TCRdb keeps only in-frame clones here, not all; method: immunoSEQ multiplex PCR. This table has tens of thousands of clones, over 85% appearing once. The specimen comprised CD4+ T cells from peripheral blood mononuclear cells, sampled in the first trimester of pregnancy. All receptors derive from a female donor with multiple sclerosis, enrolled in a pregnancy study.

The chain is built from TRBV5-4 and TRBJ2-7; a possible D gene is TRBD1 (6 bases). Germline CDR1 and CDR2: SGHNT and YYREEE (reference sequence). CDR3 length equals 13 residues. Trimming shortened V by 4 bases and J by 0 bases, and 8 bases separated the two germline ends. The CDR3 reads CASSRTDSYEQYF. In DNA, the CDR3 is TGTGCCAGCAGCCGGACAGACTCCTACGAGCAGTACTTC.

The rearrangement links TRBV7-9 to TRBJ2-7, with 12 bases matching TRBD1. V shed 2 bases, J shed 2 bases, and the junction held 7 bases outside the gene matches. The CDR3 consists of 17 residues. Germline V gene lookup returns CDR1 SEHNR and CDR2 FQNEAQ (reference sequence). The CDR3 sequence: CASSLSDRDRGPYEQYF. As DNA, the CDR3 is TGTGCCAGCAGCTTATCCGACCGGGACAGGGGGCCCTACGAGCAGTACTTC.

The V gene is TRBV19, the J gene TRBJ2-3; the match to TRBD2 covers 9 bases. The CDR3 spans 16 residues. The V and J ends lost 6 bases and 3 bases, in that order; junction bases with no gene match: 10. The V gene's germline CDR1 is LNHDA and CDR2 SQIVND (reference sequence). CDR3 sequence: CASRAAGGPSTDTQYF. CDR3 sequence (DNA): TGTGCCAGTAGAGCCGCGGGAGGGCCATCAACAGATACGCAGTATTTT.

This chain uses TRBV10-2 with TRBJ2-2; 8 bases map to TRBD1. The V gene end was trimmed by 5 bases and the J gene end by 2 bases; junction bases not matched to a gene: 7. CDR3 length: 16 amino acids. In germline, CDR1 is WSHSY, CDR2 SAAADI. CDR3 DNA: TGCGCCAGCAGTCAAGGACAGGGCACAAACACCGGGGAGCTGTTTTTT. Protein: CASSQGQGTNTGELFF.

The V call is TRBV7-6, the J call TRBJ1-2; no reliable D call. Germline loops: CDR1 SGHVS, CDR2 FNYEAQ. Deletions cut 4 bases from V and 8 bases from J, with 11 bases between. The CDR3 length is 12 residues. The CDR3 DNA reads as TGTGCCAGCAGCTACTTGGTCGGGGGCTACACCTTC. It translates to CASSYLVGGYTF.

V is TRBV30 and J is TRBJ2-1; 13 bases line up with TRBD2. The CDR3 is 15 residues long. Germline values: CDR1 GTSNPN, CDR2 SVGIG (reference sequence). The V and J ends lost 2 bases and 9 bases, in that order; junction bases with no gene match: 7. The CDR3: CAWSKLAGGPGEQFF. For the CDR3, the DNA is TGTGCCTGGAGTAAACTAGCGGGAGGGCCAGGTGAGCAGTTCTTC.

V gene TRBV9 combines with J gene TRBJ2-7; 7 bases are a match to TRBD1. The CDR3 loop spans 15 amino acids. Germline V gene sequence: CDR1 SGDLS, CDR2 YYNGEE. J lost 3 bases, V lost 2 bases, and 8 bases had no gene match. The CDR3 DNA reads TGTGCCAGCAGCGTTACCGGGACAGCCGACTACGAGCAGTACTTC. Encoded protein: CASSVTGTADYEQYF. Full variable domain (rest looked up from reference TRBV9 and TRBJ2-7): DSGVTQTPKHLITATGQRVTLRCSPRSGDLSVYWYQQSLDQGLQFLIQYYNGEERAKGNILERFSAQQFPDLHSELNLSSLELGDSALYFCASSVTGTADYEQYFGPGTRLTVT.

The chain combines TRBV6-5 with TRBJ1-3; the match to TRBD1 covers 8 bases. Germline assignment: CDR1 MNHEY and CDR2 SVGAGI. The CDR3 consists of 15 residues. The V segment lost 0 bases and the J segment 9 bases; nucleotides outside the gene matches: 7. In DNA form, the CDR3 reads TGTGCCAGCAGTTACTCGTCAGGGGGCTTTCTCACCATATATTTT. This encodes CASSYSSGGFLTIYF.

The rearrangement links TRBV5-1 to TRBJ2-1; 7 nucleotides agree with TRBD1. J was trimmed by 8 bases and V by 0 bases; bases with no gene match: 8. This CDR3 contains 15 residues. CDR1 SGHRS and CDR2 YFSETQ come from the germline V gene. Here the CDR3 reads CASSLDNGQVDEQFF. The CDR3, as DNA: TGCGCCAGCAGCTTGGACAACGGACAGGTAGATGAGCAGTTCTTC.

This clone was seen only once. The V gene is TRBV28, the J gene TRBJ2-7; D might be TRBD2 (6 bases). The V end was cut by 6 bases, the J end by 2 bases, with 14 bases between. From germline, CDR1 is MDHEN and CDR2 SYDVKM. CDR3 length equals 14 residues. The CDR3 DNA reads TGTGCCAGCAGGGTGCGGGGTACCCCCTACGAGCAGTACTTC. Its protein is CASRVRGTPYEQYF.

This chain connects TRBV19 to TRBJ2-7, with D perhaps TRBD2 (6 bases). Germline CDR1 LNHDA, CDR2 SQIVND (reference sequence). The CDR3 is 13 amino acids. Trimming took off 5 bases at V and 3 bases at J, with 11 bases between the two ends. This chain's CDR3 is CASSSGGIYEQYF. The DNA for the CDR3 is TGTGCCAGTAGTTCCGGCGGGATCTACGAGCAGTACTTC.

The CDR3 is CASTGENIQYF. The DNA for the CDR3 is TGTGCCAGCACAGGGGAAAACATTCAGTACTTC. V is TRBV2 and J is TRBJ2-4, with D tentatively TRBD1 (6 bases). The CDR3 is 11 amino acids. Deletions cut 7 bases from V and 5 bases from J, with 6 bases between. The germline V gene has CDR1 SNHLY and CDR2 FYNNEI.

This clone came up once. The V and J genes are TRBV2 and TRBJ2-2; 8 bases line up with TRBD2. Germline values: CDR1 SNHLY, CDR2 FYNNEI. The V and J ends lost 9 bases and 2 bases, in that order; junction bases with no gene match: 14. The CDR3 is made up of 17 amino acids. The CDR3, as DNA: TGTGCCAGGAAGAGGAAACCCGGGACTAGTAACACCGGGGAGCTGTTTTTT. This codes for CARKRKPGTSNTGELFF.

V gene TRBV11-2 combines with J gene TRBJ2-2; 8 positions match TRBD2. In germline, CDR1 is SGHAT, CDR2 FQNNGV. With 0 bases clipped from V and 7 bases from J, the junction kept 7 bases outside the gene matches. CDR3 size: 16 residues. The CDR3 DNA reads TGTGCCAGCAGCTTAGACAGCGGGAGTTTTGGCGGGGAGCTGTTTTTT. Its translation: CASSLDSGSFGGELFF. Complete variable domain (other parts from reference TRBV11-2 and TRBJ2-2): EAGVAQSPRYKIIEKRQSVAFWCNPISGHATLYWYQQILGQGPKLLIQFQNNGVVDDSQLPKDRFSAERLKGVDSTLKIQPAKLEDSAVYLCASSLDSGSFGGELFFGEGSRLTVL.

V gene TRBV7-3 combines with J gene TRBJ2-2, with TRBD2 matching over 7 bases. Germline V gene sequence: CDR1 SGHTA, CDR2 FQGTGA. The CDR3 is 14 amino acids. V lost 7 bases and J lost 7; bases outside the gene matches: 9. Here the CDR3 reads CASKASGSIGELFF. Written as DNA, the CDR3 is TGTGCCAGCAAAGCTAGCGGCAGCATCGGGGAGCTGTTTTTT.

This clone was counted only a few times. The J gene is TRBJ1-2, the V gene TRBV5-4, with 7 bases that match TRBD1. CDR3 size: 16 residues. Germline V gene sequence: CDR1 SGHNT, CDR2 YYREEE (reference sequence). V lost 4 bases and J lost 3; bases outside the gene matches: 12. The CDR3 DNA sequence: TGTGCCAGCAGCCCAGCAACCGGACAGGCCTACTATGGCTACACCTTC. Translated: CASSPATGQAYYGYTF.

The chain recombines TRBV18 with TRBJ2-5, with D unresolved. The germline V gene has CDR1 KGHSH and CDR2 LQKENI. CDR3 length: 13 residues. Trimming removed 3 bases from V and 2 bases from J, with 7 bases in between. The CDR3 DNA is TGTGCCAGCTCACCCGGGTCACAAGAGACCCAGTACTTC. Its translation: CASSPGSQETQYF.

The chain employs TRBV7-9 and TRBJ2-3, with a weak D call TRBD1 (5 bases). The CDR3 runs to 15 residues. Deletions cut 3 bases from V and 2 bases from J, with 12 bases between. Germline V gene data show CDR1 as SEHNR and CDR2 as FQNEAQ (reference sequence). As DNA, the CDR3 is TGTGCCAGCAGCTTCCCGACAGTATACACAGATACGCAGTATTTT. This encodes CASSFPTVYTDTQYF.

CDR3 nucleotide sequence: TGCGCCAGCAGCTTCCAGGGGGCAACTAGCGGGCGTCTAGGCGATGAGCAGTTCTTC. As protein: CASSFQGATSGRLGDEQFF. The chain employs TRBV5-1 and TRBJ2-1, with D tentatively TRBD2 (9 bases). The V gene lost 2 bases and the J gene lost 8 bases, with 29 bases spanning the gap. CDR1 and CDR2 (germline): SGHRS, YFSETQ. This CDR3 has 19 amino acids. Looking up the rest from reference TRBV5-1 and TRBJ2-1 gives the full variable domain: KAGVTQTPRYLIKTRGQQVTLSCSPISGHRSVSWYQQTPGQGLQFLFEYFSETQRNKGNFPGRFSGRQFSNSRSEMNVSTLELGDSALYLCASSFQGATSGRLGDEQFFGPGTRLTVL.

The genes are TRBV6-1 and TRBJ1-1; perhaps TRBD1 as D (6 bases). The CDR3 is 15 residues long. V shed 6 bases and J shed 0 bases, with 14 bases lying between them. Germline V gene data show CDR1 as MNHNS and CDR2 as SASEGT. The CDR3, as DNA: TGTGCCAGCAGAACACAGGGCACAATGAACACTGAAGCTTTCTTT. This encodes CASRTQGTMNTEAFF.

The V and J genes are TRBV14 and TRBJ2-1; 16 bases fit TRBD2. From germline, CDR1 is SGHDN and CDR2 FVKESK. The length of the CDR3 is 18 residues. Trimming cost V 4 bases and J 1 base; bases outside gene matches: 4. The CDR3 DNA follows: TGTGCCAGCAGCCGGGGGACTAGCGGGAGGGTATCCTACAATGAGCAGTTCTTC. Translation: CASSRGTSGRVSYNEQFF.

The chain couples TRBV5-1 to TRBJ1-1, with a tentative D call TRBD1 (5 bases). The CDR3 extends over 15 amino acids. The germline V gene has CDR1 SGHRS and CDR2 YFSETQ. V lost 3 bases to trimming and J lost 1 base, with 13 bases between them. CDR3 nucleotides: TGCGCCAGCAGCTGGGGACTGGATAAGAACACTGAAGCTTTCTTT. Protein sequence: CASSWGLDKNTEAFF.

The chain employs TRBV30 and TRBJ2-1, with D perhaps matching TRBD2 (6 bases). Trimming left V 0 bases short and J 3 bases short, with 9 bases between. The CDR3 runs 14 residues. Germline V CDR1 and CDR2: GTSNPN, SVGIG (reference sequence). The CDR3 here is CAWSVSGSYNEQFF. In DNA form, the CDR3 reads TGTGCCTGGAGTGTATCCGGGAGCTACAATGAGCAGTTCTTC.

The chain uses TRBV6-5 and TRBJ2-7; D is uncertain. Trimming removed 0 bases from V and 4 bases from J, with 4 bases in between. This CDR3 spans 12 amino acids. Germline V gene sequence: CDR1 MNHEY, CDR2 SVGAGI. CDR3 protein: CASSYSRYEQYF. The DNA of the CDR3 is TGTGCCAGCAGTTACTCGAGGTACGAGCAGTACTTC.

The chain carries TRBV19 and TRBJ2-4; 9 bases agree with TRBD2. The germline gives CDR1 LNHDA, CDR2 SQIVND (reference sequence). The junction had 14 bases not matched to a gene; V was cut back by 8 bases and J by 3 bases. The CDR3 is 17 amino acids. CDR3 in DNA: TGTGCCAGTTCGCCATCTAGCGGGATTACGGACAAAAACATTCAGTACTTC. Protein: CASSPSSGITDKNIQYF.

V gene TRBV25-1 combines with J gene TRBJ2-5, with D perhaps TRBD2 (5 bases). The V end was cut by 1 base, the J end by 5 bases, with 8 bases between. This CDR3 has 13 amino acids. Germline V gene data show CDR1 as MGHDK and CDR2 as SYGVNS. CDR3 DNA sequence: TGTGCCAGCAGTGAATGGGGAGTCGAGACCCAGTACTTC. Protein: CASSEWGVETQYF.

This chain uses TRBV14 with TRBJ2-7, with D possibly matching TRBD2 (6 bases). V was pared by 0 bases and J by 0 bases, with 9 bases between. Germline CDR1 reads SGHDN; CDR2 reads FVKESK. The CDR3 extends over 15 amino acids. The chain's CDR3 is CASSQDYGSSYEQYF. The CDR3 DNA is TGTGCCAGCAGCCAAGATTACGGGAGCTCCTACGAGCAGTACTTC.

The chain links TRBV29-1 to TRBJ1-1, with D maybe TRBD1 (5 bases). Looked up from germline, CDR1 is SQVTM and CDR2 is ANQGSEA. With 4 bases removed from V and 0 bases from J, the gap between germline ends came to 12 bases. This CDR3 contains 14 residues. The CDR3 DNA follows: TGCAGCGTTGGTGGGGCAGCTTTGAACACTGAAGCTTTCTTT. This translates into CSVGGAALNTEAFF.